The next 10 T cell receptor beta chains were all read from a single sample in a study of T-cell reconstitution after alpha-beta-depleted transplantation in children. This sample's TCRbeta library carried unique molecular identifier barcodes. Using its own MiXCR run on the PCR reads, TCRdb lists one record per CDR3 protein. Altogether around 380,000 distinct CDR3 sequences are present, 11% being singletons, with the ten largest covering 4.5% to 7%. This sample comprised PBMCs from the stem cell graft donor, obtained from the stem cell graft. All receptors derive from a human donor who donated a stem cell graft to a child with acute myeloid leukemia.

This sequence joins TRBV5-6 and TRBJ2-7; D remains ambiguous. The CDR3 is 14 residues long. V lost 0 bases and J lost 2, with 9 bases in between. CDR1 and CDR2 from the germline V gene are SGHDT and YYEEEE. This chain's CDR3 is CASSLVQPAYEQYF. The CDR3 region has the DNA TGTGCCAGCAGCTTGGTTCAACCAGCCTACGAGCAGTACTTC.

V usage is TRBV7-2 and J usage is TRBJ1-6; 9 nucleotides align to TRBD1. Germline V CDR1 and CDR2: SGHTA, FQGNSA. The CDR3 consists of 17 residues. The J segment lost 0 bases and the V segment lost 6 bases, leaving 6 bases of the junction unmatched. CDR3 DNA: TGTGCCAGCAGAGGTGACAGGGGGAGCTCCTATAATTCACCCCTCCACTTT. Encoded protein: CASRGDRGSSYNSPLHF. Drawing the rest from reference TRBV7-2 and TRBJ1-6, the complete variable domain is GAGVSQSPSNKVTEKGKDVELRCDPISGHTALYWYRQSLGQGLEFLIYFQGNSAPDKSGLPSDRFSAERTGGSVSTLTIQRTQQEDSAVYLCASRGDRGSSYNSPLHFGNGTRLTVT.

This rearrangement joins TRBV7-2 to TRBJ2-2; 7 positions agree with TRBD1. The junction had 5 bases not matched to a gene; V was cut back by 6 bases and J by 7 bases. This CDR3 contains 13 residues. Germline values: CDR1 SGHTA, CDR2 FQGNSA. CDR3 amino acids: CASRVAGGGELFF. The DNA for the CDR3 is TGTGCCAGCAGAGTCGCAGGGGGCGGGGAGCTGTTTTTT.

The chain links TRBV5-1 to TRBJ1-1, with D maybe TRBD1 (5 bases). Trimming shortened V by 1 base and J by 1 base, and 17 bases separated the two germline ends. Germline loops: CDR1 SGHRS, CDR2 YFSETQ. The CDR3 totals 17 residues. The DNA for the CDR3 is TGCGCCAGCAGCTTGATGGGTTTCGGGGGGACGAACACTGAAGCTTTCTTT. It translates to CASSLMGFGGTNTEAFF.

In this sample, this clonotype turned up many times. The chain employs TRBV7-9 and TRBJ1-1; D may be TRBD1 (6 bases). The V end lost 5 bases, the J end lost 1 base, and 14 bases lay between the germline ends. Germline V gene data show CDR1 as SEHNR and CDR2 as FQNEAQ (reference sequence). The CDR3 consists of 15 residues. The CDR3 DNA sequence: TGTGCCAGCAGCATCCAGACAGGCCAGAACACTGAAGCTTTCTTT. Translated: CASSIQTGQNTEAFF. The full variable domain, rest sourced from reference TRBV7-9 and TRBJ1-1, is DTGVSQNPRHKITKRGQNVTFRCDPISEHNRLYWYRQTLGQGPEFLTYFQNEAQLEKSRLLSDRFSAERPKGSFSTLEIQRTEQGDSAMYLCASSIQTGQNTEAFFGQGTRLTVV.

This clonotype was seen a few times. V and J are TRBV29-1 and TRBJ1-5, with D perhaps matching TRBD1 (5 bases). The CDR3 covers 13 residues. Trimming shortened V by 7 bases and J by 2 bases, and 12 bases separated the two germline ends. Looked up from germline, CDR1 is SQVTM and CDR2 is ANQGSEA. The CDR3 DNA follows: TGCAGCGCCCGGGACGGAGGCAATCAGCCCCAGCATTTT. This sequence encodes CSARDGGNQPQHF.

The rearrangement uses TRBV20-1 and TRBJ2-7; either TRBD1 or TRBD2 may fit D (6 bases each). CDR1 and CDR2 from the germline V gene are DFQATT and SNEGSKA (reference sequence). The CDR3 runs to 14 residues. V was cut by 0 bases and J by 3 bases, with 12 bases left in between. The CDR3, as DNA: TGCAGTGCTAGAGATCAAGGAGGGGGCTACGAGCAGTACTTC. Its translation: CSARDQGGGYEQYF.

This clonotype was detected many times. The chain combines TRBV29-1 with TRBJ1-1, with 11 bases fitting TRBD1. This CDR3 has 14 residues. The germline CDR1 and CDR2 sequences are SQVTM and ANQGSEA. Trimming removed 7 bases from V and 5 bases from J; junction bases left unmatched: 9. The CDR3 region has the DNA TGCAGCGGCAACCCTGGGACAGGGGGAACTGAAGCTTTCTTT. As protein: CSGNPGTGGTEAFF. Based on the CDR3 plus reference TRBV29-1 and TRBJ1-1, the full variable domain is SAVISQKPSRDICQRGTSLTIQCQVDSQVTMMFWYRQQPGQSLTLIATANQGSEATYESGFVIDKFPISRPNLTFSTLTVSNMSPEDSSIYLCSGNPGTGGTEAFFGQGTRLTVV.

The genes are TRBV13 and TRBJ2-1; the match to TRBD2 covers 8 bases. There are 19 residues in the CDR3. Looked up from germline, CDR1 is PRHDT and CDR2 is FYEKMQ (reference sequence). Trimming took 1 base from V and 0 from J; bases not matched to a gene: 11. The CDR3 spells CASSLVGLAGNFSYNEQFF. CDR3 nucleotide sequence: TGTGCCAGCAGCTTAGTGGGATTAGCGGGAAACTTCTCCTACAATGAGCAGTTCTTC. Complete variable domain (other parts from reference TRBV13 and TRBJ2-1): AAGVIQSPRHLIKEKRETATLKCYPIPRHDTVYWYQQGPGQDPQFLISFYEKMQSDKGSIPDRFSAQQFSDYHSELNMSSLELGDSALYFCASSLVGLAGNFSYNEQFFGPGTRLTVL.

The rearrangement joins TRBV7-9 to TRBJ2-5; the match to TRBD1 covers 7 bases. Germline lookup yields CDR1 SEHNR and CDR2 FQNEAQ (reference sequence). This CDR3 contains 14 residues. The V gene end was trimmed by 3 bases and the J gene end by 5 bases; junction bases not matched to a gene: 6. CDR3 DNA: TGTGCCAGCAGCTTTAGAGGGGGCGCGGAGACCCAGTACTTC. Its protein is CASSFRGGAETQYF.